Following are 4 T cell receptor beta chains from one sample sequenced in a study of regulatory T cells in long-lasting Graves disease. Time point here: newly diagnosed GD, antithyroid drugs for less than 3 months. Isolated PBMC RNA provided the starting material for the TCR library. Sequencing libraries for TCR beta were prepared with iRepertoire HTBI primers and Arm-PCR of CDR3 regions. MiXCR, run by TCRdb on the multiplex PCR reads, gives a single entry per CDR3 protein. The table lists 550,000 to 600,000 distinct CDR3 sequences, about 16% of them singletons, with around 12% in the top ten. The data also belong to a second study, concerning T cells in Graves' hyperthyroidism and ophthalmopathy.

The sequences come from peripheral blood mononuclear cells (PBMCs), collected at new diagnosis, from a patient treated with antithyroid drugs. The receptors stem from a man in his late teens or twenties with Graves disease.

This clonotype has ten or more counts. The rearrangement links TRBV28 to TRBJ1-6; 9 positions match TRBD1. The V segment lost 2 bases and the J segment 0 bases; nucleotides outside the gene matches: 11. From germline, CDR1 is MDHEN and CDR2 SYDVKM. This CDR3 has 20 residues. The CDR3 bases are TGTGCCAGCAGTTTACCCTTGGACAGGGGCAAGAGCTCCTATAATTCACCCCTCCACTTT. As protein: CASSLPLDRGKSSYNSPLHF.

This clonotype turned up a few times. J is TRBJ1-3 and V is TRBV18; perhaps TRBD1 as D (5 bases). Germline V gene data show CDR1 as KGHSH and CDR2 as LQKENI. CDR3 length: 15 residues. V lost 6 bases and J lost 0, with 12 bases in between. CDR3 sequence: CASSPTGFSGNTIYF. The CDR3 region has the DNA TGTGCCAGCTCCCCAACAGGTTTCTCTGGAAACACCATATATTTT.

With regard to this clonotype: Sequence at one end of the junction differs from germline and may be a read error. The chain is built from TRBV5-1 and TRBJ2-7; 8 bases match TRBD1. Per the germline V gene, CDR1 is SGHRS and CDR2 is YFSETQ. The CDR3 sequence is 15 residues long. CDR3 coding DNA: TGTGCCAGCAGCTTTAAGGGACAGGCTGGGTACGAGCAGTACTTC. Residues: CASSFKGQAGYEQYF.

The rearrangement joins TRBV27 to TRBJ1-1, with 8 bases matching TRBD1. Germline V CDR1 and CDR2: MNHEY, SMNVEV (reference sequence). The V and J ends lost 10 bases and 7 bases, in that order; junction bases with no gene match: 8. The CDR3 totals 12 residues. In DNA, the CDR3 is TGTGCCACCGGGACAGGCCAGAGTGAAGCTTTCTTT. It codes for CATGTGQSEAFF.